These 21 T cell receptor beta chains were sequenced from one sample in a study of cytomegalovirus exposure and HLA in healthy donors. PCR amplification relied on 60 Vbeta primers (plus 13 Jbeta primers). Sequencing used immunoSEQ multiplex PCR; TCRdb keeps in-frame clones, though not all of them. The table lists more than 95,000 clones, roughly 74% of them singletons. Sequenced material: PBMCs. The receptors originated from a woman aged 70-85 years in good health and CMV-seropositive.

For this clone: The germline gene is not matched at one end of the junction; a read error may be the cause. CDR3 DNA: TGTTCCAGCAGCCCCTCGCAGGGGGCCCAGCATTTT. Encoded protein: CSSSPSQGAQHF. The chain employs TRBV7-9 and TRBJ1-5, with 7 bases lining up with TRBD1. The CDR3 length is 12 residues. Germline V gene sequence: CDR1 SEHNR, CDR2 FQNEAQ (reference sequence).

This clone has only a few counts. This chain joins TRBV5-4 and TRBJ2-6; possible D gene TRBD1, 6 bases. Germline V gives CDR1 SGHNT, CDR2 YYREEE (reference sequence). V was trimmed by 4 bases and J by 0 bases, leaving 20 bases between them. The CDR3 consists of 19 residues. CDR3 nucleotides: TGTGCCAGCAGCAGCCCGACAGGAATGGGGCCCTCTGGGGCCAACGTCCTGACTTTC. It encodes CASSSPTGMGPSGANVLTF.

J is TRBJ2-2 and V is TRBV15; 8 nucleotides line up with TRBD1. The germline V gene encodes CDR1 LNHNV and CDR2 YYDKDF (reference sequence). The CDR3 sequence is 16 residues long. Unmatched junction bases numbered 4, after V lost 0 bases and J lost 4 bases. CDR3 bases: TGTGCCACCAGCAGAGATCAGGGGGCGCTCACCGGGGAGCTGTTTTTT. Translated, it gives CATSRDQGALTGELFF.

V and J are TRBV28 and TRBJ2-1, with D possibly matching TRBD1 (7 bases). CDR1 is MDHEN, CDR2 SYDVKM, per germline. This CDR3 contains 16 residues. Trimming took off 5 bases at V and 7 bases at J, with 21 bases between the two ends. Here the CDR3 DNA reads TGTGCCAGCAGTGGAGGGGACAGTCTGGGGCATAATGAGCAGTTCTTC. This gives the protein CASSGGDSLGHNEQFF.

The J gene is TRBJ1-4, the V gene TRBV7-2; D not certain. CDR1 is SGHTA and CDR2 is FQGNSA in the germline V gene. Trimming took 5 bases from V and 4 from J, leaving 14 bases between them. The CDR3 contains 15 residues. The CDR3 protein is CASSPDGRVNEKLFF. CDR3 in DNA: TGTGCCAGCAGCCCAGACGGGCGGGTTAATGAAAAACTGTTTTTT.

This chain links TRBV11-2 with TRBJ2-1, with 14 bases matching TRBD2. From germline, CDR1 is SGHAT and CDR2 FQNNGV. The CDR3 totals 16 residues. After removal of 3 bases from V and 4 bases from J, the junction contained 2 bases not matched to a gene. The CDR3 coding sequence is TGTGCCAGCAGCTTCAGACTAGCGGGAGGGTACAATGAGCAGTTCTTC. Its protein product is CASSFRLAGGYNEQFF.

The chain is built from TRBV4-3 and TRBJ2-2, with 10 positions matching TRBD2. The CDR3 loop spans 18 amino acids. Trimming removed 1 base from V and 5 bases from J; junction bases left unmatched: 10. Germline loops: CDR1 LGHNA, CDR2 YSLEER. This CDR3 reads CASSQGKLAGGRTGELFF. CDR3 coding DNA: TGCGCCAGCAGCCAAGGGAAGTTAGCGGGGGGAAGAACCGGGGAGCTGTTTTTT.

Note on this clone: At one end the junction does not follow the germline gene, possibly because of a read error. The V gene is TRBV7-7, the J gene TRBJ2-5; possibly TRBD2 for D (5 bases). The CDR3 extends over 14 amino acids. CDR1 is SSHAT, CDR2 FNYEAQ, per germline (reference sequence). The CDR3 nucleotides are TGTGCTAGCAGCCCAGGACGGGCCCGGGGGACCCAGTACTTC. Translated, it gives CASSPGRARGTQYF.

The chain is built from TRBV2 and TRBJ2-7; 9 nucleotides line up with TRBD1. The CDR3 runs 14 residues. V trimming: 6 bases; J trimming: 3 bases; junction bases outside the gene matches: 6. From germline, CDR1 is SNHLY and CDR2 FYNNEI. The CDR3: CASRLTGGGYEQYF. CDR3 DNA: TGTGCCAGCAGACTGACAGGGGGAGGCTACGAGCAGTACTTC.

V and J are TRBV6-1 and TRBJ2-7; 7 nucleotides align to TRBD2. The CDR3 is 12 residues long. The junction had 4 bases not matched to a gene; V was cut back by 4 bases and J by 7 bases. Germline values: CDR1 MNHNS, CDR2 SASEGT. The CDR3 DNA sequence: TGTGCCAGCAGTGCCTTAGCGGGTGAGCAGTACTTC. It encodes CASSALAGEQYF.

This chain connects TRBV4-3 to TRBJ2-7; tentatively, D is TRBD2 (5 bases). The CDR3 sequence is 15 residues long. From germline, CDR1 is LGHNA and CDR2 YSLEER. V gave up 1 base and J gave up 2 bases, with 12 bases separating them. CDR3 nucleotide sequence: TGCGCCAGCAGCCAAGGGTATCGAGGGACCTACGAGCAGTACTTC. It is translated as CASSQGYRGTYEQYF.

The chain links TRBV5-1 to TRBJ2-7; 7 bases are shared with TRBD2. The CDR3 consists of 15 residues. The J segment lost 3 bases and the V segment lost 4 bases, leaving 10 bases of the junction unmatched. Germline V lookup: CDR1 SGHRS, CDR2 YFSETQ. This CDR3 reads CASSLGSRGVYEQYF. CDR3 DNA: TGCGCCAGCAGCCTTGGGTCACGGGGGGTCTACGAGCAGTACTTC.

V gene TRBV28 combines with J gene TRBJ2-7, with 10 bases lining up with TRBD2. Trimming removed 6 bases from V and 3 bases from J; junction bases left unmatched: 5. The germline CDR1 and CDR2 sequences are MDHEN and SYDVKM. The CDR3 consists of 14 residues. CDR3 loop: CASRSRTSGYEQYF. In DNA form, the CDR3 reads TGTGCCAGCAGATCTCGGACTAGCGGCTACGAGCAGTACTTC.

This clone occurred a few times. The V call is TRBV18, the J call TRBJ1-1; 7 bases are a match to TRBD1. The CDR3 contains 12 residues. Germline V CDR1 and CDR2: KGHSH, LQKENI. With 4 bases clipped from V and 8 bases from J, the junction kept 4 bases outside the gene matches. CDR3 coding DNA: TGTGCCAGCTCACGGGGGACAGTAGAAGCTTTCTTT. Amino acid sequence: CASSRGTVEAFF.

The rearrangement links TRBV5-1 to TRBJ2-5; possibly TRBD1 for D (5 bases). Germline loops: CDR1 SGHRS, CDR2 YFSETQ. V gave up 4 bases and J gave up 4 bases, with 11 bases separating them. The CDR3 is 13 residues long. The CDR3 spells CASSPQGRETQYF. The CDR3 DNA reads as TGCGCCAGCAGCCCTCAGGGCCGAGAGACCCAGTACTTC.

The V call is TRBV27, the J call TRBJ2-1; D is possibly TRBD2 (6 bases). This CDR3 has 15 residues. Germline V gene sequence: CDR1 MNHEY, CDR2 SMNVEV (reference sequence). V was cut by 6 bases and J by 5 bases, with 17 bases left in between. The CDR3 bases are TGTGCCAGCAGCGGACGGGCTGGGGGGAACAATGAGCAGTTCTTC. This gives the protein CASSGRAGGNNEQFF.

This chain uses TRBV5-6 with TRBJ1-4, with 7 bases that match TRBD1. The CDR3 contains 14 residues. V lost 4 bases to trimming and J lost 7 bases; unmatched junction nucleotides: 7. Germline loops: CDR1 SGHDT, CDR2 YYEEEE. CDR3 in amino acids: CASSTTGRGEKLFF. The CDR3 nucleotides read TGTGCCAGCAGCACGACAGGGAGAGGTGAAAAACTGTTTTTT.

This clone was counted a few times. V and J are TRBV11-3 and TRBJ1-1, with D unresolved. V lost 5 bases to trimming and J lost 6 bases, with 13 bases between them. This CDR3 comprises 13 residues. Germline V gene data show CDR1 as SGHNT and CDR2 as YENEEA. The CDR3 loop is CASSPSTGAEAFF. The CDR3 nucleotides read TGTGCCAGCAGCCCCTCAACCGGGGCTGAAGCTTTCTTT.

This chain links TRBV4-2 with TRBJ1-5, with 7 bases that match TRBD1. The length of the CDR3 is 14 residues. Losses at the gene ends were 4 bases for V and 2 bases for J; bases not matched to a gene: 2. From germline, CDR1 is LGHNA and CDR2 YNFKEQ. CDR3 loop: CASSRTGGNQPQHF. In DNA, the CDR3 is TGTGCCAGCAGCCGAACAGGGGGCAATCAGCCCCAGCATTTT.

This rearrangement joins TRBV7-9 to TRBJ2-1, with 10 bases fitting TRBD1. V shed 5 bases, J shed 7 bases, and the junction held 11 bases outside the gene matches. In germline, CDR1 is SEHNR, CDR2 FQNEAQ (reference sequence). This CDR3 has 16 residues. CDR3: CASSGRQGAPGNEQFF. Here the CDR3 DNA reads TGTGCCAGCAGCGGGCGACAGGGGGCGCCGGGGAATGAGCAGTTCTTC. The whole variable domain, remainder taken from reference TRBV7-9 and TRBJ2-1, is DTGVSQNPRHKITKRGQNVTFRCDPISEHNRLYWYRQTLGQGPEFLTYFQNEAQLEKSRLLSDRFSAERPKGSFSTLEIQRTEQGDSAMYLCASSGRQGAPGNEQFFGPGTRLTVL.

In this sample, this clone turned up a few times. V usage is TRBV29-1 and J usage is TRBJ1-1; perhaps TRBD1 as D (6 bases). Trimming left V 6 bases short and J 4 bases short, with 12 bases between. This CDR3 is built from 12 residues. The V gene's germline CDR1 is SQVTM and CDR2 ANQGSEA. CDR3 in DNA: TGCAGCGTAAACAGGGAGAGCACTGAAGCTTTCTTT. It translates to CSVNRESTEAFF. Complete variable domain (other parts from reference TRBV29-1 and TRBJ1-1): SAVISQKPSRDICQRGTSLTIQCQVDSQVTMMFWYRQQPGQSLTLIATANQGSEATYESGFVIDKFPISRPNLTFSTLTVSNMSPEDSSIYLCSVNRESTEAFFGQGTRLTVV.